This T cell receptor beta chain is from a study of tumor and adjacent non-tumor tissue in lung cancer. Worth noting for this clonotype: Its antigen is not identified. Sequence at one end of the junction differs from germline and may be a read error.

TCRbeta libraries were built with three rounds of nested PCR, modified from ARM-PCR. TCRdb fed the multiplex PCR reads into MiXCR, producing one record per CDR3 protein. The sample consists of tens of thousands of distinct CDR3 sequences, roughly 56% of them appearing once. Germline V gives CDR1 DFQATT, CDR2 SNEGSKA (reference sequence). The CDR3 has 14 residues. General study findings and limits: Significantly higher TCR diversity was found in tumor than normal lung.

The template was RNA from unsorted bulk tissue. Sequenced sample: lung tumor tissue. The receptor comes from a man aged 50 to 60 with non-small cell lung cancer. This chain connects TRBV20-1 to TRBJ2-3; TRBD2 aligns across 11 bases. The chain's CDR3 is CSARGSGRADMQYF. The CDR3 coding sequence is TGCAGTGCTAGAGGTAGCGGGAGGGCAGATATGCAGTATTTT.